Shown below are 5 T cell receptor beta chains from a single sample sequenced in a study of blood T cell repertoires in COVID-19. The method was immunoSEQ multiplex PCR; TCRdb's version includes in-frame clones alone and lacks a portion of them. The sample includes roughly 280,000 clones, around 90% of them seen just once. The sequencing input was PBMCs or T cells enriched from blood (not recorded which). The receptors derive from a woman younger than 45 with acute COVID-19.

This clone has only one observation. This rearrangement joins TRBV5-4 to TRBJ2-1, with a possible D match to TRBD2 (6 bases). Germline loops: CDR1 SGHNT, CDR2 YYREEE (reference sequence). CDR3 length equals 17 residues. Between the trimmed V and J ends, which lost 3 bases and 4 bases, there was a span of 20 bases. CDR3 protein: CASSSSQVGGLYNEQFF. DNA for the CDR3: TGTGCCAGCAGCTCGTCACAGGTGGGGGGACTTTACAATGAGCAGTTCTTC.

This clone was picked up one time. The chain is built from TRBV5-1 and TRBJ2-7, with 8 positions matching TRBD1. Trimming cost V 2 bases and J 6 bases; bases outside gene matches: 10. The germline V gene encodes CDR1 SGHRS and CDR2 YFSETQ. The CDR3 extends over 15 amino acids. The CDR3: CASSFQAGGSTEQYF. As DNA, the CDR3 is TGCGCCAGCAGCTTCCAGGCAGGGGGCTCAACCGAGCAGTACTTC.

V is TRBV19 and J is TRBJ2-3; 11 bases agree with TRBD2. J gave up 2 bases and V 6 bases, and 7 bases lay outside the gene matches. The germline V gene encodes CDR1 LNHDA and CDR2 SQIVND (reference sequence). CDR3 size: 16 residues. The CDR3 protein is CASSSGTSGLTDTQYF. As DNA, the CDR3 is TGTGCCAGTAGCTCCGGGACTAGCGGTCTCACAGATACGCAGTATTTT.

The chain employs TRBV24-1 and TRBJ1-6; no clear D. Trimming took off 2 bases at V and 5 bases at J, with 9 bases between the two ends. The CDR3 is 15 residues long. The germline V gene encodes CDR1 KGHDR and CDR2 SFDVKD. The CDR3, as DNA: TGTGCCACCAGTGATTCGGACGGGGATAATTCACCCCTCCACTTT. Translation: CATSDSDGDNSPLHF.

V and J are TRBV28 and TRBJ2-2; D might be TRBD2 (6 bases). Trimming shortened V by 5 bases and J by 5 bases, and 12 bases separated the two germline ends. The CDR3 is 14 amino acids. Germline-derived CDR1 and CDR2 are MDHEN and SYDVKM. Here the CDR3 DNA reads TGTGCCAGCAGTCACGGGACTCCGACCGGGGAGCTGTTTTTT. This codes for CASSHGTPTGELFF.